These 7 T cell receptor beta chains were all obtained from the same sample, sequenced in a study of regulatory T cells in long-lasting Graves disease. Regarding time point: newly diagnosed GD, antithyroid drugs for less than 3 months. Researchers made the TCR library from RNA that was extracted from PBMCs. Through Arm-PCR of CDR3 regions and iRepertoire HTBI primers, TCR beta libraries were built. MiXCR, run by TCRdb on the multiplex PCR reads, gives a single entry per CDR3 protein. The data contain more than 400,000 distinct CDR3 sequences, over 15% of them seen just once; the ten biggest clones take up over 8.5%. Separately, the same data were catalogued under a study of T cells in Graves' hyperthyroidism and ophthalmopathy.

The sample was peripheral blood mononuclear cells (PBMCs), taken at new diagnosis, from a patient treated with antithyroid drugs. The source of these receptors is a young woman with Graves disease.

Of note for this clonotype: Possible read error: a much larger clone is one base away. The chain links TRBV27 to TRBJ1-5; D is unclear. This CDR3 spans 13 amino acids. Germline V gene sequence: CDR1 MNHEY, CDR2 SMNVEV (reference sequence). The CDR3 DNA is TGTGCCGGCAGCCATGGGAGTAATCAGCCCCAGCATTTT. Protein sequence: CAGSHGSNQPQHF.

This clonotype has a handful of counts. One end of the junction fails to match germline, which may point to a read error. The CDR3 nucleotides read TGCAGTGCTGGGGCACTAGCGGGGATACGTTTC. This codes for CSAGALAGIRF. This chain links TRBV20-1 with TRBJ2-1; TRBD2 agrees at 10 bases. CDR1 and CDR2 from the germline V gene are DFQATT and SNEGSKA (reference sequence). The CDR3 is 11 residues long.

This clonotype was found many times. The rearrangement uses TRBV2 and TRBJ2-3; 9 nucleotides agree with TRBD2. The CDR3 totals 15 residues. Germline loops: CDR1 SNHLY, CDR2 FYNNEI. J was trimmed by 5 bases and V by 3 bases; bases with no gene match: 6. The CDR3 region is CASSDPSGNEDTQYF. CDR3 DNA sequence: TGTGCCAGCAGTGATCCTAGCGGGAATGAAGATACGCAGTATTTT.

The sample holds many counts of this clonotype. V usage is TRBV28 and J usage is TRBJ2-5; no clear D gene. Trimming pared 7 bases from V and 2 bases from J, leaving 14 bases between. The CDR3 contains 14 residues. Looked up from germline, CDR1 is MDHEN and CDR2 is SYDVKM. Written as DNA, the CDR3 is TGTGCCAGCACTTATGCTTTCGGACAAGAGACCCAGTACTTC. This gives the protein CASTYAFGQETQYF.

This clonotype showed up many times. An end of the junction differs from the germline gene, which may be a read error. The rearrangement uses TRBV11-2 and TRBJ1-2; the D gene is possibly TRBD1 (6 bases). CDR3 length equals 13 residues. The V gene's germline CDR1 is SGHAT and CDR2 FQNNGV. Here the CDR3 reads CASSLEGHRGYTF. As DNA, the CDR3 is TGTGCCAGCAGTTTAGAGGGACATCGGGGCTACACCTTC.

This clonotype came up a few times. The chain combines TRBV20-1 with TRBJ1-1, with 8 bases aligning to TRBD1. With V trimmed by 6 bases and J by 1 base, 7 bases remained unmatched. Germline V gives CDR1 DFQATT, CDR2 SNEGSKA (reference sequence). The CDR3 has 14 residues. The CDR3 loop is CSAPDRGKNTEAFF. DNA for the CDR3: TGCAGTGCACCTGACAGGGGTAAGAACACTGAAGCTTTCTTT.

This clonotype was counted at least ten times. The chain uses TRBV11-2 and TRBJ2-7; 8 positions agree with TRBD2. With 5 bases clipped from V and 3 bases from J, the junction kept 12 bases outside the gene matches. The germline CDR1 and CDR2 sequences are SGHAT and FQNNGV. The CDR3 spans 16 residues. The CDR3 DNA reads as TGTGCCAGCAGCACCCGTCGGGCGGGAGGCATCTACGAGCAGTACTTC. Translation gives CASSTRRAGGIYEQYF.